This T cell receptor (beta chain) originates from a study of T cell repertoires in cytomegalovirus infection. Study background: The study used recently identified HLA-C-restricted and well-studied HLA-B-restricted CMV epitopes. Public TCR beta signatures provided an indication of both CMV infection and a matching HLA type.

This clonotype came up a few times. The antigen is undetermined. With 7 bases removed from V and 6 bases from J, the gap between germline ends came to 5 bases. This CDR3 is 10 amino acids long. TCRdb analysed the reads with MiXCR anew, one entry per CDR3 protein. The profile shows fewer than 900,000 distinct CDR3 sequences, almost 30% of them singletons. This clonotype originated in a human donor in good health (CMV status not recorded). Some clones in this sample may be carry-over from other donors' samples. The material was cultured CD8+ T cells from PBMCs, obtained from culture after CMV antigen stimulation. This chain uses TRBV12-3 or TRBV12-4 with TRBJ2-3; D is ambiguous. CDR3 in amino acids: CASTGDTQYF. CDR3 DNA: TGTGCCAGCACAGGCGATACGCAGTATTTT.